The clone carrying this T cell receptor (beta chain) has a count of ten or more. After removal of 0 bases from V and 5 bases from J, the junction contained 4 bases not matched to a gene. The CDR3 covers 16 residues. Germline CDR1 and CDR2: MNHEY and SVGAGI. This entry is derived from a study of blood T cell repertoires in COVID-19. Study-level background: COVID-19 samples from acute and convalescent phases originated in the United States, Italy and Spain. In each case, the material was cDNA or gDNA derived from T cells, B-cell-depleted T cells, or PBMCs.

During active infection, Seattle patients enrolled and were then monitored through disease. In the study's own analysis: Amplified reference gene primers provided the basis for estimating nucleated cell counts. TCRdb keeps only in-frame clones here, not all; method: immunoSEQ multiplex PCR. The D gene and trimming were derived from the DNA, and the V and J assignments and clone size from that table. Seen here are 210,000 or so clones, around 80% observed once, and the top ten hold 1.3%. The sequence came from a woman aged 25-40 years with COVID-19, enrolled during active disease. The rearrangement uses TRBV6-5 and TRBJ2-5, with 12 positions matching TRBD1. The sample comprised peripheral blood. The CDR3 coding sequence is TGTGCCAGCAGTTACTCCGGGACAGGGGGCATGGAGACCCAGTACTTC. Its translation: CASSYSGTGGMETQYF.